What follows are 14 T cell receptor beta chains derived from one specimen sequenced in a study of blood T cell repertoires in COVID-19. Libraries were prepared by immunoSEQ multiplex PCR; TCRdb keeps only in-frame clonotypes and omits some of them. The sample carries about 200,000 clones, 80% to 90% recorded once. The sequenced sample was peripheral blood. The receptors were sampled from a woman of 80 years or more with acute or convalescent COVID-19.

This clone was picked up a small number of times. CDR3 in DNA: TGTGCCAGCAGCAAAGCACAGGAGCATCAGCCCCAGCATTTT. Translation gives CASSKAQEHQPQHF. The J gene is TRBJ1-5, the V gene TRBV21-1; no check of the table's D call, TRBD1, against the DNA was made. TRBV21-1 counts as a pseudogene. This CDR3 spans 14 amino acids.

The CDR3 nucleotides are TGCGCCAGCAGCCATCTAGCGGGAGATCGGAATGAGCAGTTCTTC. Translation gives CASSHLAGDRNEQFF. The genes are TRBV4-3 and TRBJ2-1, with TRBD2 matching 10 bases. This CDR3 is built from 15 residues. Trimming took 3 bases from V and 7 from J; bases not matched to a gene: 6. The germline CDR1 and CDR2 sequences are LGHNA and YSLEER.

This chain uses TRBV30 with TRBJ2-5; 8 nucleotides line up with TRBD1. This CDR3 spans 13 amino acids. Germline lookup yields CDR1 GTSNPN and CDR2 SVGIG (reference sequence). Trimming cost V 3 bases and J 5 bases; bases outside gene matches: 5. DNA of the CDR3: TGTGCCTGGAGGGCAGGGGGCTATGAGACCCAGTACTTC. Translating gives CAWRAGGYETQYF.

CDR3 sequence reads: CASSERDRARTDTQYF. In DNA form, the CDR3 reads TGTGCCAGCAGTGAAAGGGACAGGGCCCGCACAGATACGCAGTATTTT. This rearrangement joins TRBV6-1 to TRBJ2-3; TRBD1 agrees at 9 bases. The CDR3 spans 16 residues. Per germline, CDR1 MNHNS and CDR2 SASEGT. J gave up 1 base and V 2 bases, and 4 bases lay outside the gene matches.

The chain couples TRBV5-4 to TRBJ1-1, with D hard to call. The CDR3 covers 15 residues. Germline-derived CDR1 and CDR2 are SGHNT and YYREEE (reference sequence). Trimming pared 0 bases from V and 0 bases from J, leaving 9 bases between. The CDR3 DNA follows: TGTGCCAGCAGCTTGGATGGAGAGATGAACACTGAAGCTTTCTTT. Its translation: CASSLDGEMNTEAFF.

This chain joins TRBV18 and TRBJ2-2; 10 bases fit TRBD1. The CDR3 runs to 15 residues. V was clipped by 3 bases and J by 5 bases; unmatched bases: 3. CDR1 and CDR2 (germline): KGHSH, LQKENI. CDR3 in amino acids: CASSPTGGETGELFF. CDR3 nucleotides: TGTGCCAGCTCACCGACAGGGGGCGAAACCGGGGAGCTGTTTTTT.

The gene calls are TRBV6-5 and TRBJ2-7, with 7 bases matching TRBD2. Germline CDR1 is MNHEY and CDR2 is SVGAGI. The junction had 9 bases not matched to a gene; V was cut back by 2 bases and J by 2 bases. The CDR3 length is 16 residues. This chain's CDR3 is CASSYRALAAAYEQYF. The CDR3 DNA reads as TGTGCCAGCAGTTACAGGGCGCTAGCGGCGGCCTACGAGCAGTACTTC.

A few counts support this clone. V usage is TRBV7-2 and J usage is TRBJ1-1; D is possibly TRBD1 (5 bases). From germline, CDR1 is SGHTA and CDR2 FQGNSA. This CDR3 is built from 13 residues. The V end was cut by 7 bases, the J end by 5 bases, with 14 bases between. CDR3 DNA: TGTGCCAGCAACCTACAGGTTGGTACTGAAGCTTTCTTT. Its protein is CASNLQVGTEAFF.

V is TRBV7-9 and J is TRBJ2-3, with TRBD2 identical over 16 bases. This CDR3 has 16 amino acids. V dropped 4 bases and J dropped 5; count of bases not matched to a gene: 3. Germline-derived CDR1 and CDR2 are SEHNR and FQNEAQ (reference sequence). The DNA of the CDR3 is TGTGCCAGCAGCTCGGGACTAGCGGGAGGGGTAGATACGCAGTATTTT. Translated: CASSSGLAGGVDTQYF.

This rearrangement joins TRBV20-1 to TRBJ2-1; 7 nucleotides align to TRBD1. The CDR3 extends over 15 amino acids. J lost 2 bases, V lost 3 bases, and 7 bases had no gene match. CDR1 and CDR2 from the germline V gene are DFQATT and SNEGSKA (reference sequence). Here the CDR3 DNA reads TGCAGTGCTAGTAAGCAGGGGGTAACCTACAATGAGCAGTTCTTC. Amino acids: CSASKQGVTYNEQFF.

The CDR3 loop reads CASSSDRGWNTEAFF. The CDR3, as DNA: TGTGCCAGCAGTTCGGACAGGGGGTGGAACACTGAAGCTTTCTTT. The genes are TRBV5-6 and TRBJ1-1; TRBD1 matches 10 bases. The CDR3 loop spans 15 amino acids. J lost 1 base, V lost 5 bases, and 5 bases had no gene match. The germline V gene has CDR1 SGHDT and CDR2 YYEEEE.

The CDR3 loop is CASSSWIGAEAEQYF. The CDR3 nucleotides read TGTGCCAGCAGCTCTTGGATCGGTGCAGAGGCCGAGCAGTACTTC. This sequence joins TRBV5-5 and TRBJ2-7, with D unclear. Trimming stripped 3 bases from V and 6 bases from J, with 19 bases between. The CDR3 is 15 amino acids. In germline, CDR1 is SGHKS, CDR2 YYEKEE (reference sequence).

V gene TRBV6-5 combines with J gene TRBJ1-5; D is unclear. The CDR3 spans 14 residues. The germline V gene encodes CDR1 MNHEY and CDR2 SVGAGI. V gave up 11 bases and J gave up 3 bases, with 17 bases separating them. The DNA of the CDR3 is TGTGCCGTACCCTACAGAGCCTACAATCAGCCCCAGCATTTT. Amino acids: CAVPYRAYNQPQHF.

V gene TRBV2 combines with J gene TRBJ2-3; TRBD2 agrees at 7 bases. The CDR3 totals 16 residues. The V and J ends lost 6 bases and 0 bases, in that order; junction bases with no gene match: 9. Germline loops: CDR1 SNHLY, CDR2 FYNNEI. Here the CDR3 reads CASRMGGAGSTDTQYF. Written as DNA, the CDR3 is TGTGCCAGCAGGATGGGAGGGGCAGGGAGCACAGATACGCAGTATTTT.